The 29 T cell receptor beta chains in this list originate from one sample, sequenced in a study of shared clonotypes between healthy human individuals. TCRdb's copy holds only in-frame clones and misses some; the assay was immunoSEQ multiplex PCR. The sample has some 900,000 clones, approximately 76% seen once; the top ten hold around 1.4%. The sequenced sample consisted of memory CD4+ T cells sorted from blood. Subset meaning: CD45RA-negative fraction. These receptors were collected from a man aged 18 to 30 in good health.

The V gene is TRBV4-1, the J gene TRBJ1-1, with 10 bases that match TRBD1. The length of the CDR3 is 14 residues. Trimming at V came to 1 base and at J to 11 bases, leaving 7 bases not matched to a gene. Germline V gene data show CDR1 as MGHRA and CDR2 as YSYEKL. DNA for the CDR3: TGCGCCAGCAGCCAAGGAGACAGGGGGCGATTGGCTTTCTTT. This encodes CASSQGDRGRLAFF.

The DNA of the CDR3 is TGTGCCAGCATGGGCCAGACCAGCAATCAGCCCCAGCATTTT. Protein product: CASMGQTSNQPQHF. The chain combines TRBV2 with TRBJ1-5; no reliable D call. This CDR3 is 14 amino acids long. Trimming left V 7 bases short and J 1 base short, with 11 bases between. Germline CDR1 SNHLY, CDR2 FYNNEI. Using reference TRBV2 and TRBJ1-5 for the parts outside the CDR3, the full variable domain is EPEVTQTPSHQVTQMGQEVILRCVPISNHLYFYWYRQILGQKVEFLVSFYNNEISEKSEIFDDQFSVERPDGSNFTLKIRSTKLEDSAMYFCASMGQTSNQPQHFGDGTRLSIL.

This sequence joins TRBV6-5 and TRBJ2-7; TRBD1 matches 7 bases. The CDR3 extends over 15 amino acids. Germline CDR1 reads MNHEY; CDR2 reads SVGAGI. With V trimmed by 2 bases and J by 4 bases, 8 bases remained unmatched. The CDR3 sequence is CASSYRQGATYEQYF. DNA for the CDR3: TGTGCCAGCAGTTACAGACAGGGAGCTACTTACGAGCAGTACTTC.

The gene calls are TRBV5-1 and TRBJ1-2, with D maybe TRBD1 (5 bases). Germline CDR1 reads SGHRS; CDR2 reads YFSETQ. The CDR3 is 14 amino acids. Trimming shortened V by 4 bases and J by 4 bases, and 14 bases separated the two germline ends. The CDR3 spells CASSPEGLPYGYTF. The CDR3, as DNA: TGCGCCAGCAGCCCCGAGGGGCTCCCCTATGGCTACACCTTC. Based on the CDR3 plus reference TRBV5-1 and TRBJ1-2, the full variable domain is KAGVTQTPRYLIKTRGQQVTLSCSPISGHRSVSWYQQTPGQGLQFLFEYFSETQRNKGNFPGRFSGRQFSNSRSEMNVSTLELGDSALYLCASSPEGLPYGYTFGSGTRLTVV.

This rearrangement joins TRBV10-3 to TRBJ1-1; weak D call: TRBD1 (6 bases). Looked up from germline, CDR1 is ENHRY and CDR2 is SYGVKD. This CDR3 spans 17 amino acids. V was shortened by 0 bases and J by 0 bases, with 14 bases between the two germline ends. CDR3 in DNA: TGTGCCATCAGTGAGTCCTGGGCACAGGGTGTGAACACTGAAGCTTTCTTT. Its translation is CAISESWAQGVNTEAFF.

V and J are TRBV30 and TRBJ2-3; TRBD2 aligns across 12 bases. CDR1 is GTSNPN, CDR2 SVGIG, per germline (reference sequence). V was pared by 0 bases and J by 6 bases, with 7 bases of the junction left unmatched. This CDR3 spans 16 amino acids. CDR3 sequence (DNA): TGTGCCTGGAGTGTAGGTACTAGCGGGGGGTTGGATACGCAGTATTTT. Encoded protein: CAWSVGTSGGLDTQYF.

The chain joins TRBV5-4 to TRBJ1-1; 8 nucleotides match TRBD1. Trimming removed 5 bases from V and 9 bases from J; junction bases left unmatched: 6. This CDR3 comprises 12 residues. The germline V gene encodes CDR1 SGHNT and CDR2 YYREEE (reference sequence). The CDR3: CASSIRTGKAFF. CDR3 DNA: TGTGCCAGCAGTATCAGGACAGGGAAAGCTTTCTTT.

The V call is TRBV28, the J call TRBJ2-6, with D possibly TRBD1 on 6 matching bases. Germline lookup yields CDR1 MDHEN and CDR2 SYDVKM. This CDR3 contains 16 residues. V was trimmed by 5 bases and J by 2 bases, leaving 13 bases between them. The CDR3 nucleotides are TGTGCCAGCAGTCGGATGGGGGCTGCTGGGGCCAACGTCCTGACTTTC. This gives the protein CASSRMGAAGANVLTF.

The rearrangement joins TRBV27 to TRBJ2-4; 9 positions agree with TRBD1. The J segment lost 0 bases and the V segment lost 2 bases, leaving 8 bases of the junction unmatched. The CDR3 sequence is 18 residues long. Germline CDR1 is MNHEY and CDR2 is SMNVEV (reference sequence). The CDR3 nucleotides read TGTGCCAGCAGTTTACACTGGGACAGGGTCGTAGCCAAAAACATTCAGTACTTC. It is translated as CASSLHWDRVVAKNIQYF.

V usage is TRBV5-4 and J usage is TRBJ2-1, with 7 bases identical to TRBD1. V lost 0 bases and J lost 8; bases outside the gene matches: 5. Germline V gene sequence: CDR1 SGHNT, CDR2 YYREEE (reference sequence). This CDR3 has 14 residues. This CDR3 reads CASSLGYRGDEQFF. CDR3 DNA: TGTGCCAGCAGCTTGGGTTACAGGGGCGATGAGCAGTTCTTC.

V is TRBV29-1 and J is TRBJ1-2, with D possibly matching TRBD1 (6 bases). The CDR3 length is 11 residues. Trimming cost V 7 bases and J 7 bases, with 13 bases left between them. Germline V gene sequence: CDR1 SQVTM, CDR2 ANQGSEA. CDR3 sequence reads: CSADGQLGYTF. DNA for the CDR3: TGCAGCGCCGATGGACAGCTTGGCTACACCTTC.

The rearrangement uses TRBV6-1 and TRBJ2-3, with TRBD2 matching 7 bases. J was trimmed by 7 bases and V by 8 bases; bases with no gene match: 15. The CDR3 covers 15 residues. CDR1 is MNHNS, CDR2 SASEGT, per germline. The chain's CDR3 is CASQPDRDYLYTQYF. CDR3 sequence (DNA): TGTGCCAGCCAACCCGACCGGGACTACCTTTATACGCAGTATTTT.

J is TRBJ1-2 and V is TRBV15; tentative D call: TRBD1 (5 bases). The CDR3 length is 13 residues. The ends were cut back, 5 bases at V and 7 bases at J, with 14 bases in the middle. Germline V gene sequence: CDR1 LNHNV, CDR2 YYDKDF (reference sequence). CDR3 bases: TGTGCCACCAGCGGATACACAGGAAGTGGCTACACCTTC. It encodes CATSGYTGSGYTF.

This clone has just a few counts. V gene TRBV18 combines with J gene TRBJ2-5; 7 bases map to TRBD2. Germline V lookup: CDR1 KGHSH, CDR2 LQKENI. The CDR3 is made up of 16 amino acids. V trimming: 3 bases; J trimming: 5 bases; junction bases outside the gene matches: 12. In DNA form, the CDR3 reads TGTGCCAGCTCACCTTCCGGACTAGGGCCCGTTGAGACCCAGTACTTC. Translating gives CASSPSGLGPVETQYF.

The chain links TRBV6-1 to TRBJ1-5; weak D call: TRBD1 (5 bases). This CDR3 is built from 16 residues. V lost 3 bases and J lost 4, with 16 bases in between. The germline V gene encodes CDR1 MNHNS and CDR2 SASEGT. The chain's CDR3 is CASSDFGAGVNQPQHF. As DNA, the CDR3 is TGTGCCAGCAGTGATTTTGGGGCAGGAGTAAATCAGCCCCAGCATTTT.

The chain has TRBV28 and TRBJ2-3; 9 bases fit TRBD2. J gave up 1 base and V 4 bases, and 9 bases lay outside the gene matches. This CDR3 is 17 amino acids long. Per the germline V gene, CDR1 is MDHEN and CDR2 is SYDVKM. CDR3 DNA sequence: TGTGCCAGCAGTTCCCCGGGACTAGCTCCCGGCACAGATACGCAGTATTTT. Protein product: CASSSPGLAPGTDTQYF.

The gene calls are TRBV6-5 and TRBJ1-2, with D maybe TRBD1 (6 bases). Germline loops: CDR1 MNHEY, CDR2 SVGAGI. Trimming stripped 6 bases from V and 2 bases from J, with 10 bases between. This CDR3 is built from 13 residues. The chain's CDR3 is CASRVDRNYGYTF. The CDR3 DNA follows: TGTGCCAGCAGAGTCGACAGGAACTATGGCTACACCTTC.

Remarks on this clone: This may be a read error, as it is one base from a much larger clone. V is TRBV5-4 and J is TRBJ2-3; D is undetermined. Germline V lookup: CDR1 SGHNT, CDR2 YYREEE (reference sequence). CDR3 length: 13 amino acids. Trimming took off 4 bases at V and 0 bases at J, with 6 bases between the two ends. The CDR3 DNA reads as TGTGCCAGCAGCCTCGGGAGCACAGATACGCAGTATTTT. Protein product: CASSLGSTDTQYF.

This clone was observed a few times. The gene calls are TRBV30 and TRBJ1-1; D call uncertain. Germline V gene data show CDR1 as GTSNPN and CDR2 as SVGIG (reference sequence). The CDR3 spans 12 residues. The ends were cut back, 5 bases at V and 5 bases at J, with 12 bases in the middle. The CDR3 region has the DNA TGTGCCTGGGGGCCCGGTAGGACTGAAGCTTTCTTT. Encoded protein: CAWGPGRTEAFF.

This clone was observed a handful of times. The gene calls are TRBV6-1 and TRBJ1-2; 10 bases fit TRBD1. Trimming took 10 bases from V and 8 from J; bases not matched to a gene: 10. The CDR3 has 13 residues. Germline-derived CDR1 and CDR2 are MNHNS and SASEGT. The CDR3, as DNA: TGTGCCACACTCGGACAGGGGGTGAAGGGCTACACCTTC. This encodes CATLGQGVKGYTF.

This rearrangement joins TRBV27 to TRBJ1-5; TRBD1 is a possible D gene (5 bases). With 0 bases removed from V and 6 bases from J, the gap between germline ends came to 12 bases. The CDR3 is 15 residues long. The germline CDR1 and CDR2 sequences are MNHEY and SMNVEV (reference sequence). This CDR3 reads CASSLSPGTGQPQHF. Here the CDR3 DNA reads TGTGCCAGCAGTTTATCGCCAGGGACGGGTCAGCCCCAGCATTTT.

This sequence joins TRBV18 and TRBJ2-2; TRBD1 might be the D (5 bases). The CDR3 is 14 residues long. V lost 1 base and J lost 4, with 7 bases in between. Germline V gene sequence: CDR1 KGHSH, CDR2 LQKENI. CDR3 sequence reads: CASSPQGLTGELFF. As DNA, the CDR3 is TGTGCCAGCTCACCACAGGGGCTCACCGGGGAGCTGTTTTTT.

The chain uses TRBV10-3 and TRBJ2-7; weak D call: TRBD2 (7 bases). Germline loops: CDR1 ENHRY, CDR2 SYGVKD. V lost 2 bases to trimming and J lost 7 bases, with 12 bases between them. There are 13 residues in the CDR3. DNA of the CDR3: TGTGCCATCAGTGAGCGGACTAGGGGGGAGCAGTACTTC. Protein: CAISERTRGEQYF.

The sample holds a few counts of this clone. This chain uses TRBV28 with TRBJ2-7; a possible D gene is TRBD1 (6 bases). V was pared by 5 bases and J by 11 bases, with 19 bases between. Germline loops: CDR1 MDHEN, CDR2 SYDVKM. This CDR3 comprises 13 residues. CDR3 sequence reads: CASSPGQPGSKYF. Written as DNA, the CDR3 is TGTGCCAGCAGTCCCGGACAGCCCGGGTCGAAGTACTTC.

J is TRBJ2-1 and V is TRBV27; 7 nucleotides agree with TRBD1. Germline CDR1 MNHEY, CDR2 SMNVEV (reference sequence). There are 13 residues in the CDR3. The trim removed 5 bases at V and 6 bases at J, leaving 4 bases unmatched. CDR3 in amino acids: CASSRQGSNEQFF. The DNA for the CDR3 is TGTGCCAGCAGTAGACAGGGAAGCAATGAGCAGTTCTTC.

The chain joins TRBV11-3 to TRBJ2-3; 8 nucleotides align to TRBD1. The CDR3 is 13 amino acids. Germline V gene lookup returns CDR1 SGHNT and CDR2 YENEEA. Trimming removed 5 bases from V and 6 bases from J; junction bases left unmatched: 4. Written as DNA, the CDR3 is TGTGCCAGCAGCCCGGACAGGGCCGATACGCAGTATTTT. As protein: CASSPDRADTQYF.

This chain links TRBV27 with TRBJ2-1; D tentatively fits TRBD1 or TRBD2 (5 bases each). This CDR3 is 14 amino acids long. Germline V lookup: CDR1 MNHEY, CDR2 SMNVEV (reference sequence). Trimming took off 0 bases at V and 9 bases at J, with 12 bases between the two ends. The CDR3 region has the DNA TGTGCCAGCAGTTTATCCCAGGGTCGGGGTGAGCAGTTCTTC. It translates to CASSLSQGRGEQFF.

The chain couples TRBV18 to TRBJ2-5; D is uncertain. The germline V gene encodes CDR1 KGHSH and CDR2 LQKENI. With 3 bases removed from V and 5 bases from J, the gap between germline ends came to 10 bases. This CDR3 is built from 13 residues. The CDR3 loop reads CASSPSSMETQYF. CDR3 nucleotides: TGTGCCAGCTCACCCAGTTCTATGGAGACCCAGTACTTC.

This clone showed up just once. The V and J genes are TRBV7-2 and TRBJ2-7; D is perhaps TRBD2 (6 bases). CDR1 is SGHTA, CDR2 FQGNSA, per germline. The CDR3 loop spans 14 amino acids. V lost 6 bases, J lost 5 bases, and 17 bases lay in between. The CDR3 nucleotides read TGTGCCAGCAGAGGAGGCGAGACTAGGCACGAGCAGTACTTC. It yields the protein CASRGGETRHEQYF.